The clone carrying this T cell receptor beta chain was detected only a few times. The sample belongs to a study of blood T cell repertoires in COVID-19. About the research overall: Samples taken during acute and convalescent COVID-19 were collected in the United States, Italy and Spain. PBMCs, B-cell-depleted T cells, or T cells were the source of the cDNA or gDNA that made up the material.

Per the authors' pipeline: Cell counts per sample came from amplifying reference gene primers. Only in-frame clones appear in the TCRdb table, and some are missing; sequencing was by immunoSEQ multiplex PCR. The V and J calls and clone size were taken over from that table, and D and trimming were inferred from the DNA. In the table there are roughly 260,000 clones, roughly 87% of which are singletons. This CDR3 is built from 15 residues. V was pared by 7 bases and J by 4 bases, with 10 bases of the junction left unmatched. The germline V gene has CDR1 SNHLY and CDR2 FYNNEI. The specimen was PBMCs or T cells enriched from blood (not recorded which). V gene TRBV2 combines with J gene TRBJ1-2; 9 bases fit TRBD1. The source of this sequence is a woman in her twenties or thirties with acute COVID-19. The CDR3 sequence is CASIKTGGPRYGYTF. DNA for the CDR3: TGTGCCAGCATTAAAACAGGGGGCCCCCGCTATGGCTACACCTTC.